The 15 T cell receptor beta chains given below trace back to one sample, sequenced in a study of CD8+ T cells in alopecia areata. It was cDNA, reverse transcribed from extracted RNA, that served as the sequencing template. TCRdb's copy holds only in-frame clones and misses some; the assay was immunoSEQ multiplex PCR. The sample has fewer than 250,000 clones, 35% to 40% seen once. Treatment reported: oral pan-JAK inhibitor, 5-10 mg twice daily. Sequences were derived from CD4+ T cells sorted from blood, sampled at approximately week 31, from a patient treated with tofacitinib. These receptor sequences come from a human donor with alopecia areata.

V gene TRBV30 combines with J gene TRBJ2-1; TRBD2 agrees at 11 bases. The CDR3 loop spans 14 amino acids. V gave up 0 bases and J gave up 10 bases; unmatched junction bases: 5. Germline CDR1 reads GTSNPN; CDR2 reads SVGIG (reference sequence). The CDR3 loop reads CAWSVTSGSFEQFF. CDR3 nucleotides: TGTGCCTGGAGTGTCACTAGCGGGAGTTTCGAGCAGTTCTTC.

This chain uses TRBV29-1 with TRBJ2-3; D is unclear. Germline V lookup: CDR1 SQVTM, CDR2 ANQGSEA. Trimming shortened V by 8 bases and J by 4 bases, and 7 bases separated the two germline ends. CDR3 length equals 10 residues. The CDR3 bases are TGCAGCAGCTGGGCAGATACGCAGTATTTT. This codes for CSSWADTQYF.

J is TRBJ2-7 and V is TRBV2; no clear D gene. V was shortened by 2 bases and J by 4 bases, with 12 bases between the two germline ends. The germline CDR1 and CDR2 sequences are SNHLY and FYNNEI. The CDR3 runs 14 residues. The CDR3 protein is CASSELEAVYEQYF. The CDR3 DNA reads TGTGCCAGCAGTGAACTAGAAGCCGTGTACGAGCAGTACTTC.

This sequence joins TRBV7-9 and TRBJ2-7, with TRBD1 matching over 9 bases. V was pared by 4 bases and J by 1 base, with 5 bases of the junction left unmatched. The germline V gene encodes CDR1 SEHNR and CDR2 FQNEAQ (reference sequence). The CDR3 totals 15 residues. CDR3 sequence: CASSSGTGISYEQYF. In DNA form, the CDR3 reads TGTGCCAGCAGCTCCGGGACAGGGATTTCCTACGAGCAGTACTTC.

The chain uses TRBV10-3 and TRBJ2-1, with 14 bases aligning to TRBD2. With V trimmed by 3 bases and J by 7 bases, 5 bases remained unmatched. Germline V gene lookup returns CDR1 ENHRY and CDR2 SYGVKD. The CDR3 has 16 amino acids. The CDR3 is CAISDTGTSGGNEQFF. The CDR3 DNA is TGTGCCATCAGTGATACCGGGACTAGCGGGGGTAATGAGCAGTTCTTC.

This clone was seen more than once but under ten times. Other DNA sequences of this sample code for an identical CDR3. Here the CDR3 reads CAWSVQETQYF. The CDR3 DNA reads TGTGCCTGGAGCGTACAAGAGACCCAGTACTTC. The chain recombines TRBV30 with TRBJ2-5; D unclear. Looked up from germline, CDR1 is GTSNPN and CDR2 is SVGIG (reference sequence). The CDR3 runs to 11 residues. Between the trimmed V and J ends, which lost 3 bases and 2 bases, there was a span of 4 bases.

The chain has TRBV13 and TRBJ1-1, with 8 bases identical to TRBD1. The J segment lost 2 bases and the V segment lost 5 bases, leaving 7 bases of the junction unmatched. This CDR3 has 15 amino acids. Germline loops: CDR1 PRHDT, CDR2 FYEKMQ (reference sequence). The CDR3: CASSRRGPGNTEAFF. The DNA for the CDR3 is TGTGCCAGCAGCCGCAGGGGGCCGGGCAACACTGAAGCTTTCTTT.

CDR3 nucleotides: TGTGCCAGCAGTGATCCGCGGACCTCCTATGGCTACACCTTC. Protein sequence: CASSDPRTSYGYTF. The chain is built from TRBV5-5 and TRBJ1-2, with D uncertain. Trimming stripped 5 bases from V and 4 bases from J, with 15 bases between. Germline V gene lookup returns CDR1 SGHKS and CDR2 YYEKEE (reference sequence). The CDR3 runs 14 residues.

V gene TRBV7-6 combines with J gene TRBJ1-6, with 9 bases aligning to TRBD1. J was trimmed by 10 bases and V by 3 bases; bases with no gene match: 4. Germline CDR1 SGHVS, CDR2 FNYEAQ. CDR3 length: 14 amino acids. CDR3 in amino acids: CASSLGTGKSPLHF. CDR3 coding DNA: TGTGCCAGCAGCTTGGGGACAGGGAAGTCACCCCTCCACTTT. The whole variable domain, filled in from reference TRBV7-6 and TRBJ1-6, reads GAGVSQSPRYKVTKRGQDVALRCDPISGHVSLYWYRQALGQGPEFLTYFNYEAQQDKSGLPNDRFSAERPEGSISTLTIQRTEQRDSAMYRCASSLGTGKSPLHFGNGTRLTVT.

This clone has only one observation. The chain is built from TRBV6-5 and TRBJ2-7; 8 bases are a match to TRBD1. Germline V gene data show CDR1 as MNHEY and CDR2 as SVGAGI. V was clipped by 7 bases and J by 2 bases; unmatched bases: 7. This CDR3 is built from 14 residues. The CDR3: CASTRTGPPYEQYF. In nucleotides, the CDR3 is TGTGCCAGCACCCGGACAGGGCCCCCCTACGAGCAGTACTTC.

The genes are TRBV27 and TRBJ1-1; unclear D gene. CDR3 length: 13 residues. Germline V gene lookup returns CDR1 MNHEY and CDR2 SMNVEV (reference sequence). Deletions cut 3 bases from V and 1 base from J, with 6 bases between. The CDR3 loop reads CASSFGPNTEAFF. For the CDR3, the DNA is TGTGCCAGCAGTTTCGGGCCGAACACTGAAGCTTTCTTT.

The rearrangement joins TRBV6-5 to TRBJ1-3; D is unresolved. CDR1 is MNHEY, CDR2 SVGAGI, per germline. Trimming pared 2 bases from V and 0 bases from J, leaving 5 bases between. This CDR3 region has 14 residues. CDR3 nucleotides: TGTGCCAGCAGTTACAGAGCCTCTGGAAACACCATATATTTT. Translation: CASSYRASGNTIYF.

This clone was observed a handful of times. This rearrangement joins TRBV6-6 to TRBJ2-1; D unclear. Germline loops: CDR1 MNHNY, CDR2 SVGAGI (reference sequence). Trimming cost V 6 bases and J 5 bases, with 11 bases left between them. The length of the CDR3 is 13 residues. The CDR3 nucleotides are TGTGCCAGCAGCTCCCGGACCAACAATGAGCAGTTCTTC. Protein sequence: CASSSRTNNEQFF.

A single count supports this clone. The chain links TRBV7-2 to TRBJ1-5; 8 bases map to TRBD1. This CDR3 comprises 14 residues. J was trimmed by 7 bases and V by 7 bases; bases with no gene match: 9. Germline values: CDR1 SGHTA, CDR2 FQGNSA. This chain's CDR3 is CASTPGQGSQPQHF. CDR3 coding DNA: TGTGCCAGCACCCCTGGACAGGGCAGCCAGCCCCAGCATTTT.

The chain links TRBV11-2 to TRBJ2-6, with D unclear. There are 15 residues in the CDR3. The germline V gene encodes CDR1 SGHAT and CDR2 FQNNGV. Trimming stripped 2 bases from V and 0 bases from J, with 5 bases between. This CDR3 is CASSLSISGANVLTF. The CDR3 nucleotides are TGTGCCAGCAGCTTATCGATCTCTGGGGCCAACGTCCTGACTTTC.